This T cell receptor (beta chain) was observed in a study of molecular identifiers for immune sequencing clone quantification. TCRdb recomputed calls from the PCR reads with MiXCR, one row per CDR3 protein. This sample has about 500,000 distinct CDR3 sequences; roughly 23% occur once, and the top ten carry about 0.84%. Looked up from germline, CDR1 is DFQATT and CDR2 is SNEGSKA (reference sequence). The V segment lost 2 bases and the J segment 3 bases; nucleotides outside the gene matches: 10. The CDR3 spans 16 residues. This chain uses TRBV20-1 with TRBJ2-1; the match to TRBD2 covers 7 bases. The TCR originated in a human donor in good health. Some libraries in this study had Jurkat cell RNA spiked in. The sample consisted of naive CD8+ T cells from blood, with Jurkat cell RNA spiked in. The subset is: FACS-sorted CD8+CD4-CCR7+CD45RA+ naive T cells. The CDR3 DNA is TGCAGTGCTAGACAAACGACTAGCAGTAACTACAATGAGCAGTTCTTC. This sequence encodes CSARQTTSSNYNEQFF.